This T cell receptor (beta chain) was found in a study of chemoradiotherapy in HPV16-positive cancers (dated by TCRdb to 2022 to 2024). Study-level background: Functional T-cell assays on cells from two HPV16-positive patients defined candidate HPV-specific T-cell clones and common TCR motifs. The study asked whether T-cell immunity against the HPV oncoproteins E6 and E7 changes during chemoradiotherapy and whether it affects survival. Next, the candidate HPV-specific TCRs and motifs were followed in TCR repertoires from around 92 patients with HPV-related cancers. Overall study results and their limits: Improved recurrence-free survival in HPV16-positive patients was associated with expansion of HPV-responsive T cells during chemoradiotherapy. Expansion of candidate HPV-specific clones and E7-related TCR motifs was observed in the tumor microenvironment during treatment, whereas no such expansion was observed for non-HPV-specific T cells. The functional definition of HPV-specific T cells came from only a couple of HPV16-positive patients, and the survival association was reported for HPV16-positive patients.

Repertoires were sampled repeatedly over the course of chemoradiotherapy, so clonal expansion could be followed in the tumor microenvironment. The library was prepared using the immunoSEQ multiplex PCR assay. TCRdb mirrors the immuneACCESS table, restricted to in-frame sequences. Some clones are absent from its copies; in checked studies, under half trace to an unresolved V gene, and the reason for the others is unknown. The sample table holds tens of thousands of clones, of which around three quarters were seen once. The ten largest clonotypes hold approximately 4.2% of the sample. This clone was seen a few times. Its antigen specificity is not known. It has no much larger one-base neighbor in the sample; base qualities were not kept. V gives up 5 bases and J gives up 3 bases, and the segment between their germline ends measures 17 bases. Per the germline V gene, SGHTA is the CDR1 and FQGTGA is the CDR2. The CDR3 spans 15 residues, from the cysteine through the phenylalanine. Only the CDR3 region is kept as DNA, spanning 45 bases read in frame from base 1.

The rearrangement joined TRBV7-3 to TRBJ2-7; the D gene is perhaps TRBD2, on 6 matching bases. The specimen was blood, collected from a patient who underwent chemoradiotherapy. The TCR comes from a human donor with HPV-associated anogenital cancer. The nucleotides read TGTGCCAGCAGCCCGGGGGTCTCCCAGGGCTACGAGCAGTACTTC. Translated, this is CASSPGVSQGYEQYF.